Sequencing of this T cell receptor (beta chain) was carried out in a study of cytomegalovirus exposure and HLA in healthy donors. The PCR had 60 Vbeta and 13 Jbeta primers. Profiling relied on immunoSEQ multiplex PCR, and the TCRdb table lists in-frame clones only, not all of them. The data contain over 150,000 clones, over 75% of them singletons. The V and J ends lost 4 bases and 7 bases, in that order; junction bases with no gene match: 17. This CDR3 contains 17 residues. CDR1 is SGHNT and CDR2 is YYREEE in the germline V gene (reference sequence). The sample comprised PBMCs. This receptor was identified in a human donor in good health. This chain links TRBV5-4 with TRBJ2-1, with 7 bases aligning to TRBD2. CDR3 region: CASSPPAIPGGGNEQFF. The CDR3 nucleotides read TGTGCCAGCAGCCCCCCCGCCATCCCGGGGGGAGGAAATGAGCAGTTCTTC. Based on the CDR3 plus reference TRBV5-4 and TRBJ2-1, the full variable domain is ETGVTQSPTHLIKTRGQQVTLRCSSQSGHNTVSWYQQALGQGPQFIFQYYREEENGRGNFPPRFSGLQFPNYSSELNVNALELDDSALYLCASSPPAIPGGGNEQFFGPGTRLTVL.